This TCR beta chain was retrieved from a study of low-dose radiotherapy and immunotherapy resistance in tumors. On the study more broadly: With 1 Gy per fraction every two weeks, Cohort 2 accumulated 13 Gy across 26 weeks. Each patient was administered nivolumab intravenously at 240 mg, which was a flat dose, every two weeks, along with intravenous ipilimumab at 1 mg/kg every six weeks.

As to this clonotype: It is unclear where the CDR3 begins or ends on the DNA, so no DNA is shown, and the CDR3 is as TCRdb lists it.

Time point denoted: before trial treatment. In the RACIN dose-escalation trial, donors got nivolumab plus ipilimumab with aspirin, cyclophosphamide and radiotherapy. Inclusive of both ends, the CDR3 amounts to 15 amino acids. CDR1 is SNHLY, CDR2 FYNNEI, per germline. Primers used for first-strand cDNA, a TRAV- and TRBV-specific set, covered both alpha and beta chains. It was with a constant-region primer and a V-primer adapter that TCRs were amplified over roughly 18 PCR cycles. In TCRdb, the reads were re-called with MiXCR into one record per CDR3 protein. The table lists tens of thousands of distinct CDR3 sequences, around 31% of them singletons.

Here the sequenced sample was PBMCs, taken before treatment. V and J are TRBV2 and TRBJ2-2; the DNA was not used to check the table's D call, TRBD1. This clonotype originated in a female donor with ovarian cancer. CDR3 amino acids: CASYSQVNTGELFFF.